This T cell receptor beta chain is from a study of OX40 agonist ivuxolimab in advanced cancers. Blood sampling was done at baseline, cycle 4 day 1, and cycle 7 day 1. V was pared by 5 bases and J by 3 bases, with 6 bases of the junction left unmatched. CDR1 and CDR2 (germline): SGHVS, FQNEAQ. CDR3 length equals 15 residues. Some clones are missing from TCRdb's copy, which holds only in-frame ones; the method was immunoSEQ multiplex PCR. The sample has approximately 35,000 clones, about 90% seen once. The clonotype originates from an adult with an advanced solid tumor such as melanoma, head and neck, liver or kidney cancer. The chain has TRBV7-8 and TRBJ2-7, with TRBD2 identical over 11 bases. The input for sequencing was CD4+ or CD8+ T cells sorted from blood, taken in a trial of the OX40 agonist ivuxolimab. CDR3 nucleotide sequence: TGTGCCAGCAGCCCTACTAGCGGGAGTTACTACGAGCAGTACTTC. Translating gives CASSPTSGSYYEQYF. The full variable domain, with the rest looked up from reference TRBV7-8 and TRBJ2-7, is GAGVSQSPRYKVAKRGQDVALRCDPISGHVSLFWYQQALGQGPEFLTYFQNEAQLDKSGLPSDRFFAERPEGSVSTLKIQRTQQEDSAVYLCASSPTSGSYYEQYFGPGTRLTVT.